The present entry profiles one TCR beta chain with its context. The antigen remains unidentified. The junction departs from the called germline gene at one end, perhaps through a read error. The sample belongs to a study of shared clonotypes between healthy human individuals. Participating donors were healthy, HIV-negative adults free of recent acute infections or vaccinations. Study outcomes and limitations: Estimated clonotype richness was generally higher in naive than memory subsets. Donor scarcity curtailed the genetic and exposure-history diversity represented herein.

As processed by the authors: As immunoSEQ supplied junction-only sequences (without quality scores), filtering differed. Profiling relied on immunoSEQ multiplex PCR, and the TCRdb table lists in-frame clones only, not all of them. The V and J calls and clone size are taken from that table; D and trimming were inferred from the DNA. The table lists a few million clones, more than 85% of them singletons. The sample comprised naive CD4+ T cells from PBMCs. The subset here: CD45RA+ positively selected. The sequence derives from a young man in good health. Some clones in this sample may be carry-over from other donors' samples.

The CDR3 region is CAWRDRGQWNF. CDR3 sequence (DNA): TGTGCCTGGAGGGACAGGGGGCAGTGGAACTTC. V and J are TRBV30 and TRBJ2-7; 11 positions agree with TRBD1. Germline V lookup: CDR1 GTSNPN, CDR2 SVGIG (reference sequence). This CDR3 contains 11 residues.